A single sample is the source of the 22 T cell receptor beta chains below, sequenced in a study of T cells in women clearing cervical HPV infection. Only in-frame clones appear in the TCRdb table, and some are missing; sequencing was by immunoSEQ multiplex PCR. This sample's table has tens of thousands of clones. Sequencing was done on a sample of blood buffy coat. The receptors stem from a woman between 18 and 75 years old with a cervical HPV16 infection that either progressed to CIN3+ or cleared (not recorded which).

With regard to this clone: The CDR3 extends 3 residues past the end of the read, so its final part is completed from the germline J gene. The chain has TRBV19 and TRBJ2-2; TRBD2 matches 7 bases. The CDR3 covers 16 residues. From germline, CDR1 is LNHDA and CDR2 SQIVND (reference sequence). V gave up 3 bases and J gave up 6 bases; unmatched junction bases: 10. The CDR3 bases that were read are TGTGCCAGTAGTATGAGGAGCGGGGTGGGAGCCGGGGAG. It translates to CASSMRSGVGAGE. From start to end, the CDR3 is CASSMRSGVGAGELFF.

As to this clone: The read ends 3 residues before the CDR3 terminus; that terminus is restored from the germline J gene. Other nucleotide sequences in the sample specify the same CDR3. V usage is TRBV19 and J usage is TRBJ2-7; 7 bases agree with TRBD1. The CDR3 is 14 amino acids. Germline CDR1 LNHDA, CDR2 SQIVND (reference sequence). J was trimmed by 3 bases and V by 3 bases; bases with no gene match: 5. This CDR3 is CASSITGTDYEQYF. The covered CDR3 bases are TGTGCCAGTAGTATCACTGGGACAGACTACGAG. The full variable domain, its missing parts supplied by reference TRBV19 and TRBJ2-7, is DGGITQSPKYLFRKEGQNVTLSCEQNLNHDAMYWYRQDPGQGLRLIYYSQIVNDFQKGDIAEGYSVSREKKESFPLTVTSAQKNPTAFYLCASSITGTDYEQYFGPGTRLTVT.

A word on this clone: The read terminates 3 residues before the CDR3 end, so the remaining end is supplied by the germline J gene. This rearrangement joins TRBV18 to TRBJ2-7; maybe TRBD2 (6 bases). The CDR3 covers 14 residues. The germline V and J ends were trimmed by 3 bases and 3 bases, with 12 bases remaining between them. Germline V gene lookup returns CDR1 KGHSH and CDR2 LQKENI. Partial CDR3 DNA: TGTGCCAGCTCACCCAGTCGGGGGAACTACGAG. Translating gives CASSPSRGNYE. The full CDR3 sequence reads CASSPSRGNYEQYF.

Turning to this clone: The read ends 3 residues shy of where the CDR3 ends; the end is completed using the germline J gene. V is TRBV20-1 and J is TRBJ2-3; D may be TRBD2 (6 bases). CDR1 and CDR2 (germline): DFQATT, SNEGSKA (reference sequence). This CDR3 region has 16 residues. The covered CDR3 bases are TGCAGTGCTAGGGGGCACGGGGCGGGGTTTCAAGAGACG. It codes for CSARGHGAGFQET. In full, the CDR3 is CSARGHGAGFQETQYF.

As concerns this clone: The read terminates 3 residues before the CDR3 end, so the remaining end is supplied by the germline J gene. The V call is TRBV2, the J call TRBJ2-5, with D possibly TRBD1 on 7 matching bases. Trimming removed 11 bases at V and 1 base at J, with 23 bases between. Germline V gene data show CDR1 as SNHLY and CDR2 as FYNNEI. This CDR3 comprises 16 residues. The CDR3 DNA, read in part, is TGTGCCGGCACCGACTGGCAGGGGGGACTCCAAGAGACC. Translated, it gives CAGTDWQGGLQET. The whole CDR3 reads CAGTDWQGGLQETQYF.

In the case of this clone: The missing CDR3 end, 3 residues past where the read stops, is filled in from the germline J gene. V is TRBV18 and J is TRBJ2-1, with 13 bases identical to TRBD2. Germline V gene data show CDR1 as KGHSH and CDR2 as LQKENI. V shed 0 bases and J 8 bases; nucleotides not matched to a gene: 4. The CDR3 runs to 16 residues. The CDR3 DNA, read in part, is TGTGCCAGCTCACCACCGGGACTAGCGGGATTCGATGAG. Amino acid sequence: CASSPPGLAGFDE. The whole CDR3 protein reads CASSPPGLAGFDEQFF.

On this clone: The DNA ends 3 residues before the CDR3 does, and the rest of the CDR3 is filled in from the germline J gene. V is TRBV4-2 and J is TRBJ2-5; 7 positions agree with TRBD1. The trim removed 2 bases at V and 2 bases at J, leaving 5 bases unmatched. The germline V gene encodes CDR1 LGHNA and CDR2 YNFKEQ. This CDR3 comprises 15 residues. The sequenced part of the CDR3 DNA is TGTGCCAGCAGCCAAAGACAGGGAATACAAGAGACC. As protein: CASSQRQGIQET. The full CDR3 protein reads CASSQRQGIQETQYF.

A note on this clone: The sequence runs out 3 residues before the end of the CDR3; the remainder is reconstructed from the germline J gene. The genes are TRBV2 and TRBJ1-1, with 7 bases aligning to TRBD1. Per the germline V gene, CDR1 is SNHLY and CDR2 is FYNNEI. The J segment lost 0 bases and the V segment lost 4 bases, leaving 5 bases of the junction unmatched. The CDR3 has 15 amino acids. Incomplete CDR3 DNA: TGTGCCAGCAGTGGTCCGGGACAGCTGAACACTGAA. It encodes CASSGPGQLNTE. The CDR3 reads in full as CASSGPGQLNTEAFF. Together with reference TRBV2 and TRBJ1-1, the CDR3 gives the full variable domain: EPEVTQTPSHQVTQMGQEVILRCVPISNHLYFYWYRQILGQKVEFLVSFYNNEISEKSEIFDDQFSVERPDGSNFTLKIRSTKLEDSAMYFCASSGPGQLNTEAFFGQGTRLTVV.

The DNA read from the CDR3 is TGCAGTGCTATAGACAGGGCTGAGAATTCACCC. It translates to CSAIDRAENSP. The whole CDR3 sequence is CSAIDRAENSPLHF. The gene calls are TRBV20-1 and TRBJ1-6; 7 bases match TRBD1. The read ends 3 residues before the CDR3 terminus; that terminus is restored from the germline J gene. The CDR3 has 14 residues. Looked up from germline, CDR1 is DFQATT and CDR2 is SNEGSKA (reference sequence). V gave up 4 bases and J gave up 7 bases; unmatched junction bases: 7.

Comment on this clone: Read coverage stops 3 residues before the CDR3 terminus; the germline J gene supplies the remainder. The chain links TRBV5-1 to TRBJ2-7; 7 positions match TRBD1. Germline lookup yields CDR1 SGHRS and CDR2 YFSETQ. The CDR3 runs 14 residues. Trimming at V came to 3 bases and at J to 2 bases, leaving 5 bases not matched to a gene. The part of the CDR3 DNA that was read is TGCGCCAGCAGCTCGAGAGGGGGCACCTACGAG. Translated, it gives CASSSRGGTYE. In full, the CDR3 reads CASSSRGGTYEQYF.

On this clone: The missing CDR3 end, 3 residues past where the read stops, is filled in from the germline J gene. This chain uses TRBV20-1 with TRBJ1-2; 7 bases align to TRBD1. Germline CDR1 DFQATT, CDR2 SNEGSKA (reference sequence). V dropped 3 bases and J dropped 4; count of bases not matched to a gene: 17. The CDR3 has 17 residues. The CDR3 bases that were read are TGCAGTGCTAGTGGGCAGGGGGGAAGAAACTTGACCTATGGC. Its translation: CSASGQGGRNLTYG. The CDR3, in full, reads CSASGQGGRNLTYGYTF.

For this clone: The CDR3 end lies 3 residues beyond the end of the read and is filled in from the germline J gene. The V and J genes are TRBV7-9 and TRBJ1-2, with 7 bases matching TRBD1. This CDR3 is 13 amino acids long. CDR1 SEHNR and CDR2 FQNEAQ come from the germline V gene (reference sequence). V lost 6 bases, J lost 6 bases, and 7 bases stayed unmatched. The sequenced CDR3 bases are TGTGCCAGCAGGCAAAGGGGGCGGGATGGC. Translated, it gives CASRQRGRDG. In full, the CDR3 reads CASRQRGRDGYTF.

CDR3 sequence reads: CASSTRLAGGSGELFF. The part of the CDR3 DNA that was read is TGTGCCAGCAGCACCCGTCTAGCGGGAGGATCCGGGGAG. The J gene is TRBJ2-2, the V gene TRBV7-3, with 11 bases fitting TRBD2. The observed sequence ends 3 residues before the CDR3 terminus, with the missing tail filled in from the germline J gene. The CDR3 spans 16 residues. J lost 6 bases, V lost 5 bases, and 8 bases had no gene match. In germline, CDR1 is SGHTA, CDR2 FQGTGA.

To note about this clone: The read is 3 residues too short to cover the CDR3 end, so that end is filled in from the germline J gene. The chain couples TRBV6-2 or TRBV6-3 to TRBJ1-2; possible D gene TRBD1, 5 bases. The CDR3 length is 17 residues. Trimming left V 6 bases short and J 1 base short, with 21 bases between. Per germline, CDR1 MNHEY and CDR2 SVGEGT. The sequenced CDR3 bases are TGTGCCAGCAGCTACGACAGAATCCTGGTCGGTAACTATGGC. Translating gives CASSYDRILVGNYG. The entire CDR3 sequence reads CASSYDRILVGNYGYTF.

Regarding this clone: The read terminates 3 residues before the CDR3 end, so the remaining end is supplied by the germline J gene. This chain connects TRBV2 to TRBJ1-5; D gene ambiguous. This CDR3 is 13 amino acids long. Germline V lookup: CDR1 SNHLY, CDR2 FYNNEI. V gave up 2 bases and J gave up 3 bases, with 5 bases separating them. The covered CDR3 bases are TGTGCCAGCAGTGAAAACAACAATCAGCCC. Its protein is CASSENNNQP. The whole CDR3 sequence reads CASSENNNQPQHF.

Comment on this clone: The CDR3 goes on 3 residues after the read ends, and that part is filled in from the germline J gene. The chain links TRBV6-2 or TRBV6-3 to TRBJ1-2; 9 positions agree with TRBD1. The CDR3 extends over 15 amino acids. Looked up from germline, CDR1 is MNHEY and CDR2 is SVGEGT. The CDR3 loop is CASSSPGQGAVGYTF. Partial CDR3 DNA: TGTGCCAGCAGTTCGCCGGGACAGGGCGCGGTGGGC.

Concerning this clone: The CDR3 end is not reached by the read, which stops 3 residues before it; the germline J gene fills it in. This chain uses TRBV5-1 with TRBJ2-3; 11 nucleotides agree with TRBD1. The V gene's germline CDR1 is SGHRS and CDR2 YFSETQ. Trimming took 4 bases from V and 1 from J; bases not matched to a gene: 5. The CDR3 contains 16 residues. The chain's CDR3 is CASSPRTGGGTDTQYF. CDR3 bases read: TGCGCCAGCAGCCCGCGGACAGGGGGCGGCACAGATACG.

A remark on this clone: The missing CDR3 end, 3 residues past where the read stops, is filled in from the germline J gene. The sample carries other DNA sequences with the same CDR3. The chain links TRBV18 to TRBJ2-3; D unresolved. The germline V gene encodes CDR1 KGHSH and CDR2 LQKENI. There are 13 residues in the CDR3. The CDR3 here is CASSPGLQETQYF. The covered CDR3 bases are TGTGCCAGCTCACCAGGGCTGCAAGAGACG.

Note on this clone: The CDR3 extends 3 residues past the end of the read, so its final part is completed from the germline J gene. The chain carries TRBV18 and TRBJ2-4; D might be TRBD1 (5 bases). CDR1 is KGHSH, CDR2 LQKENI, per germline. The CDR3 length is 14 residues. The CDR3 DNA, read in part, is TGTGCCAGCTCACCAAAGGACACTAAGGCTGGT. Its protein is CASSPKDTKAG. The complete CDR3 sequence is CASSPKDTKAGQYF.

As concerns this clone: The read stops 3 residues short of the end of the CDR3; the missing end is completed from the germline J gene. The chain is built from TRBV2 and TRBJ2-1, with 9 bases matching TRBD2. There are 15 residues in the CDR3. The junction had 6 bases not matched to a gene; V was cut back by 7 bases and J by 2 bases. The germline gives CDR1 SNHLY, CDR2 FYNNEI. CDR3 bases read: TGTGCCAGCACCTCCCCTAGCGGGACCTACAATGAG. Its protein product is CASTSPSGTYNE. From start to end, the CDR3 is CASTSPSGTYNEQFF. Full variable domain (outside the CDR3, taken from reference TRBV2 and TRBJ2-1): EPEVTQTPSHQVTQMGQEVILRCVPISNHLYFYWYRQILGQKVEFLVSFYNNEISEKSEIFDDQFSVERPDGSNFTLKIRSTKLEDSAMYFCASTSPSGTYNEQFFGPGTRLTVL.

To note about this clone: The CDR3 extends 3 residues past the end of the read, so its final part is completed from the germline J gene. The V and J genes are TRBV20-1 and TRBJ1-2; TRBD1 matches at 10 bases. The CDR3 covers 15 residues. Germline values: CDR1 DFQATT, CDR2 SNEGSKA (reference sequence). The V gene end was trimmed by 5 bases and the J gene end by 0 bases; junction bases not matched to a gene: 6. The sequenced CDR3 bases are TGCAGTGCTCCTGGGACAGGGGTTACTAACTATGGC. Translating it yields CSAPGTGVTNYG. The whole CDR3 is CSAPGTGVTNYGYTF.

As regards this clone: The CDR3 end falls 3 residues outside the read, so it is completed with the germline J gene. J is TRBJ1-2 and V is TRBV6-4, with a tentative D call TRBD1 (5 bases). This CDR3 is built from 16 residues. V lost 2 bases, J lost 4 bases, and 17 bases lay in between. The germline gives CDR1 MRHNA, CDR2 SNTAGT. Here the CDR3 reads CASSDHNAGSGYGYTF. The sequenced CDR3 bases are TGTGCCAGCAGTGACCACAATGCAGGGTCTGGCTATGGC.